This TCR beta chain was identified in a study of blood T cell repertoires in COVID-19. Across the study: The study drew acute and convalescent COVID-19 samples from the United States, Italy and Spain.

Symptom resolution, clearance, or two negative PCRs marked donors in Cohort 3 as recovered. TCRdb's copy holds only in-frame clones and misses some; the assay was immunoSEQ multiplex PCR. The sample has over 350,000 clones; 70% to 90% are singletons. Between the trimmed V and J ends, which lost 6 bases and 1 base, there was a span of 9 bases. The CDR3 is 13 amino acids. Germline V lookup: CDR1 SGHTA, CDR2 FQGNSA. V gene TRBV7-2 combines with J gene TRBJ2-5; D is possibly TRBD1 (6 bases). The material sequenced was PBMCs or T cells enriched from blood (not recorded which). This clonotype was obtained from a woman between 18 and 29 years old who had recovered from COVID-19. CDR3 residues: CASRRTVQETQYF. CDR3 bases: TGTGCCAGCAGACGGACAGTCCAAGAGACCCAGTACTTC.